Below, 3 T cell receptor beta chains from the same sample are listed, as sequenced in a study of CD8+CD57+ T cells in acquired aplastic anemia. Genomic DNA provided the template from which TCR beta VDJ and CDR3 profiles were obtained. TCRdb re-called the reads through MiXCR, storing one row per CDR3 protein. Of 150,000 to 200,000 distinct CDR3 sequences in the sample, 64% were seen once. What was sequenced was sorted CD4+, CD8+, or CD8+CD57+ T cells (not recorded which) from PBMCs. All receptors derive from a human donor with severe aplastic anemia or a healthy control (not recorded which).

This clonotype occurred a few times. The chain joins TRBV7-2 to TRBJ2-7; 7 bases align to TRBD2. The germline V gene has CDR1 SGHTA and CDR2 FQGNSA. This CDR3 has 15 amino acids. J lost 0 bases, V lost 5 bases, and 7 bases had no gene match. This CDR3 is CASSPGLESSYEQYF. CDR3 DNA: TGTGCCAGCAGCCCTGGACTAGAAAGCTCCTACGAGCAGTACTTC.

The chain recombines TRBV20-1 with TRBJ2-1; 9 bases are shared with TRBD1. The junction had 4 bases not matched to a gene; V was cut back by 6 bases and J by 7 bases. CDR1 DFQATT and CDR2 SNEGSKA come from the germline V gene (reference sequence). This CDR3 region has 12 residues. This CDR3 is CSADGTGNEQFF. The DNA of the CDR3 is TGCAGTGCAGACGGGACAGGGAATGAGCAGTTCTTC.

The CDR3 DNA is TGTGCCAGCAGCGTACCCAGCGGGACTAGCACAGATACGCAGTATTTT. Protein: CASSVPSGTSTDTQYF. The chain combines TRBV9 with TRBJ2-3; the match to TRBD2 covers 7 bases. The V and J ends lost 1 base and 0 bases, in that order; junction bases with no gene match: 5. The length of the CDR3 is 16 residues. From germline, CDR1 is SGDLS and CDR2 YYNGEE.